This T cell receptor (beta chain) was retrieved from a study of PD-1 blockade in classical Hodgkin lymphoma (dated by TCRdb to the early 2020s). With regard to the full study: Nivolumab dosing was 3 mg/kg intravenously every 2 weeks, continuing until either disease progression or unacceptable toxicity. The study used TCR beta sequencing and CyTOF to define a peripheral blood immune signature of response to PD-1 blockade in classical Hodgkin lymphoma.

Its CDR3 holds 16 amino acids, cysteine through phenylalanine. Only CDR3 DNA remains: 48 bases, in frame from the first base. The germline V end is reduced by 5 bases and the J end by 5 bases; junction bases left unmatched: 9. Sequences MDHEN (CDR1) and SYDVKM (CDR2) are obtained from the germline V gene. Results the study describes overall, beyond this receptor: Diversity was lower in patients who began nivolumab less than 1 year after ASCT, so these patients were left out of later analyses to avoid confounding by immune reconstitution. The study covered only a single clinical trial cohort, and the causes of the repertoire differences, possibly disease activity or prior therapy, were still not defined. Trial patients with a complete response had baseline diversity similar to that of newly diagnosed patients, while partial responders and progressors had significantly lower diversity. Baseline TCR diversity was reported to be lower in newly diagnosed patients than in healthy donors and to be lower still in relapsed/refractory patients. A significant rise by C4D1 was seen in CD4+ but not CD8+ TCR diversity (p=0.0027 vs p=0.16), with the rise being most apparent in complete responders (p=0.02).

Comments on this clone: Its binding antigen is unknown. The input lacks base qualities; no much larger clone sits a single base away.

In light of the paper, this sample's time point label describes: cycle 4 day 1 (C4D1), after more than five weeks of nivolumab. Every trial patient had relapsed after autologous stem cell transplantation, and cohorts A, B and C differed in prior brentuximab vedotin exposure. Using a Miltenyi CD4+ T cell isolation kit, CD4+ T cells were purified from thawed PBMCs through magnetic negative selection. The trial cohort was composed of under 70 patients with relapsed/refractory classical Hodgkin lymphoma, for whom complete response, partial response or progressive disease was recorded as best overall response. In the multi-cohort phase II CheckMate 205 trial, trial patients received single-agent nivolumab. An independent review committee assessed best overall response by applying the 2007 International Working Group response criteria. PBMCs from the trial were collected at three points: immediately before nivolumab initiation (C1D1), and during therapy at cycle 2 day 1 and cycle 4 day 1. Peripheral blood was collected in 8 mL Vacutainer Cell Preparation Tubes, from which PBMCs were isolated by centrifugation and then cryopreserved. Purified CD4+ and CD8+ fractions were generated only in cases for which an additional PBMC sample was available. Magnetically labelled cells were depleted on LS columns in a quadroMACS separator, and the flow-through was collected as the purified fraction.

The Qiagen DNeasy kit was used to extract genomic DNA both from unsorted PBMCs and from the negatively selected CD4+ and CD8+ fractions. Amplification of TCR beta CDR3 regions was done by immunoSEQ multiplex PCR with primers that anneal to V and J segments. A synthetic immune receptor repertoire was used to minimize amplification bias, and any residual bias was removed computationally once sequencing was done. The study's own analysis went as follows. Custom Python scripts were used to quantify repertoire diversity as the Shannon entropy index. The unsorted, CD4+ and CD8+ repertoires were each analyzed separately, with the exception of combined analyses, where CD4+ and CD8+ sequences were merged in silico. A clone was considered expanded if an increase in frequency of at least 2-fold after treatment relative to C1D1 was found, and a pseudocount of 0.5 was applied to clones undetected at baseline. Singleton clones were defined as clones with 0 or 1 copy at C1D1, and non-singleton clones were defined as clones with 2 or more copies. Clones expanded in unsorted samples were labelled as CD4+, CD8+ or unknown by matching protein sequences in sorted samples from the same patient. Wilcoxon tests on paired samples were used to test changes in diversity from C1D1 to C4D1. Not all clones reach the TCRdb copy of this immuneACCESS table, which keeps in-frame sequences only. Checked studies attribute under half of the gap to unresolved V genes and leave the rest unexplained. V and J calls and clone size follow that table, whereas D and trimming were derived from the DNA. Within this sample are fewer than 13,000 clones, with approximately 83% of them counted one time only. The ten largest account for around 1.5% of the sample.

This sample comprised CD4+ T cells from blood, obtained before the fourth cycle of nivolumab. This clonotype originated in a human donor with classical Hodgkin lymphoma. The chain employs TRBV28 and TRBJ1-6; TRBD1 agrees with 7 junctional bases. Here the CDR3 is given as CASSVDRRPNNSPLHF. The DNA is TGTGCCAGCAGTGTGGACAGGCGCCCTAATAATTCACCCCTCCACTTT.